This T cell receptor (beta chain) was observed in a study of blood T cell repertoires in COVID-19. Assay: immunoSEQ multiplex PCR; the TCRdb copy retains only in-frame clones and omits some. The sample records some 370,000 clones, around 90% being singletons. The CDR3 runs 15 residues. Germline trimming cut 5 bases from V and 2 bases from J; bases unmatched to any gene: 8. Germline loops: CDR1 MRHNA, CDR2 SNTAGT. The sequence derives from a man between 18 and 29 years old with active or convalescent COVID-19. This rearrangement joins TRBV6-4 to TRBJ1-2; 7 positions agree with TRBD1. The sequenced sample consisted of peripheral blood. The CDR3, as DNA: TGTGCCAGCAGTCGCAACCGGGACAGCAACTATGGCTACACCTTC. This encodes CASSRNRDSNYGYTF.